The TCR beta chain under discussion was sequenced for a study of blood T cells in healthy people across ages. Study-wide points: Roughly linear age-related decline in beta diversity appeared, significant by age 40. Fewer expanded clones and more diversity marked long-lived versus aged donors. Researchers judged that diversity estimates from one million T cells fell short of true values.

About this clonotype: The antigen remains unidentified.

Then a second PCR, running roughly 7 to 11 cycles, was carried out with a sample-barcoded 5' primer and a J-beta primer mix. TCRdb re-derived calls from the 5' RACE reads in MiXCR, one entry per CDR3 protein. The data show more than 1,400,000 distinct CDR3 sequences, with approximately 38% seen just once and 7.9% held by the top ten. The V gene end was trimmed by 6 bases and the J gene end by 2 bases; junction bases not matched to a gene: 9. The length of the CDR3 is 16 residues. The chain is built from TRBV12-3 or TRBV12-4 and TRBJ2-3; 9 bases fit TRBD1. The sequenced material came from blood. The sequence was collected from a young woman in good health. CDR3 DNA sequence: TGTGCCAGCAGCCCCCTAGACAGGGGGTCCACAGATACGCAGTATTTT. It translates to CASSPLDRGSTDTQYF.